The clone carrying this TCR beta chain was seen repeatedly, ten times or more. One entry per CDR3 protein results from TCRdb running MiXCR on the 5' RACE reads. This sample yields under 35,000 distinct CDR3 sequences, of which under 6% are seen a single time; 20% to 25% belongs to the top ten. The data derive from a study of early T cells in non-severe SARS-CoV-2 infection. V was pared by 1 base and J by 4 bases, with 8 bases between. The germline V gene encodes CDR1 SGHRS and CDR2 YFSETQ. CDR3 length: 13 residues. The TCR was taken from an adult who was a healthcare worker with PCR-confirmed SARS-CoV-2 infection or an uninfected control (not recorded which). The V call is TRBV5-1, the J call TRBJ1-1; D is ambiguous. Material for sequencing was whole blood. CDR3 in amino acids: CASSLWMATEAFF. The DNA for the CDR3 is TGCGCCAGCAGCTTGTGGATGGCCACTGAAGCTTTCTTT.